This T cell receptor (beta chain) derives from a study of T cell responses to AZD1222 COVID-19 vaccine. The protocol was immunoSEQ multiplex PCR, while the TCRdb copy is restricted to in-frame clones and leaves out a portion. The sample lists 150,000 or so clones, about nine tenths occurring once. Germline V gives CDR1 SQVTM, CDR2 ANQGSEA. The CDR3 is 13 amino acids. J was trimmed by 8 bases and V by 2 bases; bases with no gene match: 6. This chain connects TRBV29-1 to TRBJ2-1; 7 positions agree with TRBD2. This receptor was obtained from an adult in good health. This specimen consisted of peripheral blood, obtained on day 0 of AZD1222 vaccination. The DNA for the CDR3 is TGCAGCGTTGAAACTGGGAGGGCCTATGAGCAGTTCTTC. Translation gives CSVETGRAYEQFF.